The T cell receptor beta chain described here comes from a study of shared clonotypes between healthy human individuals. Notes on the study in general: Clonotypes which were not shared had lower generation probabilities than clonotypes that all four donors shared. Limitation of the genetic and exposure-history diversity represented came from the few donors.

CDR1 and CDR2 (germline): MNHEY, SVGAGI. CDR3 length: 12 amino acids. From CD4+ cells came CD45RA+ naive and CD45RA-negative memory subsets. Over several immunoSEQ plates, each subset's genomic DNA was distributed in even portions. Method: immunoSEQ multiplex PCR; TCRdb's copy keeps in-frame clones and lacks some. The table records around 980,000 clones, about four fifths of them present only once. Details on this clone: Its target is unknown.

The specimen sequenced was memory CD4+ T cells from PBMCs. Subset given: CD45RA-negative fraction. This receptor was obtained from a man aged 18-30 years in good health. Some clones in this sample may be carry-over from other donors' samples. The chain employs TRBV6-5 and TRBJ2-7; 7 bases match TRBD1. In DNA form, the CDR3 reads TGTGTAGTAACAGGGGCCCACTACGAGCAGTACTTC. It translates to CVVTGAHYEQYF.